Reported below is one T cell receptor (beta chain). The target of this receptor is not known. The input lacks base qualities; no much larger clone sits a single base away. What this sample's time point label stands for: about 28 days (+/-7) after the second vaccine dose. AZD1222 recipients given second doses at about 4 weeks or at about 12 weeks were pooled, since spike-specific TCR depth and breadth were not found to differ between the two schedules. Vaccinee samples were obtained from the UK trials COV001 and COV002, which included a single-blind randomized controlled phase 2/3 trial of AZD1222 (ChAdOx1 nCoV-19) in healthy adults. Trial participant PBMC samples were collected at day 0 and day 28 after the second dose for TCRbeta chain sequencing. The CDR3 regions of human TCRbeta chains were analyzed by immunosequencing. In the source study's methods: TCRs in the repertoires were matched against a reference library of SARS-CoV-2-specific TCRs that had been generated with the MIRA antigen-specificity platform. Breadth meant the fraction of unique TCRs that were SARS-CoV-2-associated, whereas depth meant the fraction of total T cells that were SARS-CoV-2-associated. Using the MIRA data, each spike-specific TCR was mapped to the spike region that the TCR reacts to and placed in a CD4 or CD8 class. Log10-transformed breadth and depth values were compared by one-way ANOVA with Sidak's multiple comparisons tests. The table was pulled from immuneACCESS by TCRdb, which kept in-frame rearrangements only. Such tables lose some clones; where checked, under half of the loss comes from unresolved V genes, and the rest has no known cause. V, J and clone size are those of that table, while D and trimming were read from the DNA. Across this sample there are tens of thousands of clones, with roughly 85% seen only once. 10% of the sample belongs to the ten largest clones.

The data belong to a study of T cell responses to AZD1222 COVID-19 vaccine (dated by TCRdb to the early 2020s). Describing the broader study: TCR sequencing was performed for about 250 trial participants, of whom 200 to 210 were given two doses of AZD1222 and some 25 were given two doses of MenACWY control vaccine. Trial participants were enrolled by age into subgroups of 18-55, 56-69 and 70-plus years, and around 140, 26 and 57 TCR-sequenced participants, respectively, were included in these subgroups.

Results the study describes overall, beyond this receptor: The 56-69-year group was small, and its depth increase did not reach significance, likely because of low power. Conclusions about previously exposed vaccinees are limited because only five to seven AZD1222 recipients were SARS-CoV-2 seropositive at baseline. The whole spike protein was spanned by vaccine-associated CD4 TCRs, and dominant responses were seen in regions 160-218 and 743-854. Most participants were white British and females outnumbered males, and the authors suggested that clonal diversity may have been underestimated. Because no day 14 peak-response samples were available, the repertoires could be characterized only after the peak T cell response. Nearly half of unique spike-specific TCRs reportedly recognized epitopes outside regions mutated in the B.1.351 and B.1.1.7 variants. Spike-specific TCR breadth and depth rose significantly after two AZD1222 doses compared with day 0 and with MenACWY recipients.

Cut back by 0 bases and 10 bases, the V and J ends lie 9 bases apart. Spanning cysteine to phenylalanine, the CDR3 consists of 12 amino acids. Only the CDR3 part of the read is kept: 36 bases, read in frame from the first base. Via the germline V gene (reference sequence), CDR1 is LGHDT and CDR2 YNNKEL. The starting material was peripheral blood, obtained 28 days after the second AZD1222 dose. Here the chain combines TRBV3-1 (or the pseudogene TRBV3-2) and TRBJ1-2; TRBD1 could be the D gene, as 5 bases match. This sequence originates from an adult who received the AZD1222 COVID-19 vaccine. For the CDR3, the sequence is CASSQDRGDYTF. Read as DNA, the sequence is TGTGCCAGCAGCCAAGATCGGGGGGACTACACCTTC.